Listed below are T cell receptor beta chains from one sample, sequenced in a study of blood T cell repertoires in COVID-19. The method was immunoSEQ multiplex PCR; TCRdb's version includes in-frame clones alone and lacks a portion of them. The sample includes roughly 150,000 clones, approximately 90% seen only once; the top ten take roughly 2%. The sequencing sample was made of peripheral blood. These receptors originate from a man aged 45-65 years who had recovered from COVID-19. CDR3s include the opening cysteine and the closing phenylalanine or tryptophan. A D gene is named only where the DNA matches it firmly. Some rows mark clone size as missing; the rest say once, few, many or name a class of expanded clone.

clone_size	v_call	d_call	cdr3_length	j_call	cdr3_nt	cdr3_aa
few	TRBV29-1	-	13	TRBJ2-7	TGCAGCGTTGAAACTCGATCCTCCTACGAGCAGTACTTC	CSVETRSSYEQYF
-	TRBV5-1	-	15	TRBJ2-2	TGCGCCAGCAGCTCTGGAGGGCCGGGTACCGGGGAGCTGTTTTTT	CASSSGGPGTGELFF
-	TRBV7-3	TRBD2	21	TRBJ2-2	TGTGCCAGCAGCTTACCCAGTCCGGGACTAGCGGGAGGTTCTTACACCGGGGAGCTGTTTTTT	CASSLPSPGLAGGSYTGELFF
-	TRBV5-1	TRBD1	15	TRBJ1-3	TGCGCCAGCAGACTTGACAGGGGCCCTGGAAACACCATATATTTT	CASRLDRGPGNTIYF
-	TRBV6-5	-	15	TRBJ2-2	TGTGCCAGCAGACCGGACAGAGCGAACACCGGGGAGCTGTTTTTT	CASRPDRANTGELFF
-	TRBV6-5	TRBD1	15	TRBJ1-1	TGTGCCAGCAGTTCTCAGACAGGGGGGTTCACTGAAGCTTTCTTT	CASSSQTGGFTEAFF
-	TRBV6-5	TRBD1	13	TRBJ1-6	TGTGCCAGCAGAGGAGGGGGCTCTTCACCCCTCCACTTT	CASRGGGSSPLHF
few	TRBV5-1	TRBD1	15	TRBJ2-1	TGCGCCAGCAGCTCGGGACAGGGCTTCTACAATGAGCAGTTCTTC	CASSSGQGFYNEQFF
-	TRBV7-9	TRBD1	15	TRBJ1-1	TGTGCCAGCAGCCCTAGTGGGGACAGGGGGCGGAGAGCTTTCTTT	CASSPSGDRGRRAFF
-	TRBV5-1	TRBD1	15	TRBJ1-1	TGCGCCAGCAGCGTAACAGGGGTGGGGGACACTGAAGCTTTCTTT	CASSVTGVGDTEAFF
-	TRBV7-2	-	14	TRBJ2-7	TGTGCCAGCAGCCTAGGGACGGAGGTATACGAGCAGTACTTC	CASSLGTEVYEQYF
-	TRBV5-3	-	16	TRBJ1-1	TGTGCCAGAAGCTTGGTGTTAGGGGTTATTAACACTGAAGCTTTCTTT	CARSLVLGVINTEAFF
once	TRBV4-3	TRBD2	17	TRBJ2-7	TGCGCCAGCAGCCAAGCTCGGGTCGGGGGGTTGACCTACGAGCAGTACTTC	CASSQARVGGLTYEQYF
-	TRBV11-2	-	14	TRBJ1-2	TGTGCCAGCAGCCCAGGGTGGCCGATGGGGGGCTACACCTTC	CASSPGWPMGGYTF
-	TRBV7-9	-	15	TRBJ1-2	TGTGCCAGCAGCTTAGCCGGAGCCCCCCACTATGGCTACACCTTC	CASSLAGAPHYGYTF
-	TRBV9	-	13	TRBJ2-5	TGTGCCAGCAGCGTCGACAGCCCGCAGACCCAGTACTTC	CASSVDSPQTQYF